This record looks at one TCR beta chain sequence and its context. The antigen remains unidentified. This CDR3 has 15 residues. Trimming took 1 base from V and 6 from J; bases not matched to a gene: 4. Germline V gene data show CDR1 as SGHRS and CDR2 as YFSETQ. Assay: immunoSEQ multiplex PCR; the TCRdb copy retains only in-frame clones and omits some. The sample lists around 80,000 clones, about 88% occurring once. The data belong to a study of T cell responses to AZD1222 COVID-19 vaccine. Study-wide findings and caveats: The study identified only 6 or 7 AZD1222 recipients as seropositive at baseline. Samples come after the peak T cell response, not at day 14.

The rearrangement uses TRBV5-1 and TRBJ2-2, with TRBD1 matching 9 bases. The TCR was taken from an adult in good health. The specimen was peripheral blood, collected on day 0 of AZD1222 vaccination. The CDR3 sequence is CASSLRTGEAGELFF. CDR3 nucleotide sequence: TGCGCCAGCAGCTTGAGGACAGGGGAGGCCGGGGAGCTGTTTTTT.